The rows below give T cell receptor beta chains drawn from one sample of a study of shared clonotypes between healthy human individuals. The protocol was immunoSEQ multiplex PCR, while the TCRdb copy is restricted to in-frame clones and leaves out a portion. The data contain over a million clones, around 82% of them singletons. The sample was memory CD4+ T cells from PBMCs. The receptors shown here come from a man between 18 and 35 years old in good health. Some clones in this sample may be carry-over from other donors' samples. The CDR3 runs from the conserved cysteine through the conserved F or W. Fields, in order: J gene, D gene, V gene, clone size, CDR3 DNA, CDR3 protein. The D gene is left open where the match is weak. A row's size may be missing; if present it is once, few, many or a size class.

J: TRBJ2-7
D: TRBD2
V: TRBV6-1
size: -
DNA: TGTGCCAGCAGGCGGGAGACGTATTACGAGCAGTACTTC
CDR3: CASRRETYYEQYF

J: TRBJ2-7
D: -
V: TRBV7-8
size: -
DNA: TGTGCCAGCAGCTTAGCCCGGAGGGGGAGGGGCAATTTGGAGCAGTACTTC
CDR3: CASSLARRGRGNLEQYF

J: TRBJ1-2
D: -
V: TRBV7-3
size: -
DNA: TGTGCCAGCAGCTCGCACCCTAACTATGGCTACACCTTC
CDR3: CASSSHPNYGYTF

J: TRBJ2-3
D: TRBD2
V: TRBV29-1
size: -
DNA: TGCAGCGTGGGGGGACTAGCGGGCTCCTCCACAGATACGCAGTATTTT
CDR3: CSVGGLAGSSTDTQYF

J: TRBJ1-2
D: -
V: TRBV7-9
size: -
DNA: TGTGCCAGCAGCTTACGACCCCAAGCGTCTAACTATGGCTACACCTTC
CDR3: CASSLRPQASNYGYTF

J: TRBJ2-5
D: -
V: TRBV6-1
size: -
DNA: TGTGCCAGCAGTTCCTTCCGGGGGCAAGAGACCCAGTACTTC
CDR3: CASSSFRGQETQYF

J: TRBJ2-3
D: -
V: TRBV9
size: many
DNA: TGTGCCAGCAGCGTCCGGCGGGGTGCAGATACGCAGTATTTT
CDR3: CASSVRRGADTQYF

J: TRBJ1-2
D: -
V: TRBV18
size: once
DNA: TGTGCCAGCTCACCGAGGATCCGGTTGGAGGACTATGGCTACACCTTC
CDR3: CASSPRIRLEDYGYTF

J: TRBJ2-5
D: -
V: TRBV11-2
size: few
DNA: TGTGCCAGCAGCTTAGTAATCTGGGCGTACCAAGAGACCCAGTACTTC
CDR3: CASSLVIWAYQETQYF

J: TRBJ2-7
D: TRBD2
V: TRBV28
size: -
DNA: TGTGCCAGCAGCCCTAGCGGGAGCCCAAGCTACGAGCAGTACTTC
CDR3: CASSPSGSPSYEQYF

J: TRBJ2-1
D: TRBD2
V: TRBV2
size: -
DNA: TGTGCCAGCAGTGAATTAGCGGGGAACAATGAGCAGTTCTTC
CDR3: CASSELAGNNEQFF

J: TRBJ2-7
D: -
V: TRBV28
size: -
DNA: TGTGCCAGCAGTCTCCGACTAGAGCAGTACTTC
CDR3: CASSLRLEQYF

J: TRBJ2-5
D: -
V: TRBV14
size: few
DNA: TGTGCCAGTAGGCCCGGAGGAGCGTTAGAGACCCAGTACTTC
CDR3: CASRPGGALETQYF

J: TRBJ2-5
D: -
V: TRBV18
size: -
DNA: TGTGCCAGCTCACCCGGACAGATACGGACCCAGTACTTC
CDR3: CASSPGQIRTQYF

J: TRBJ1-2
D: TRBD1
V: TRBV4-1
size: -
DNA: TGCGCCAGCAGACCTACAGGGGTAGATGGCTACACCTTC
CDR3: CASRPTGVDGYTF

J: TRBJ2-5
D: TRBD1
V: TRBV5-1
size: once
DNA: TGCGCCAGCAGCTTCAGGGGGTTCGACCAAGAGACCCAGTACTTC
CDR3: CASSFRGFDQETQYF

J: TRBJ2-7
D: -
V: TRBV10-3
size: -
DNA: TGTGCCATCAGTGACCGGGGGCACGGGTACGAGCAGTACTTC
CDR3: CAISDRGHGYEQYF

J: TRBJ1-5
D: -
V: TRBV19
size: -
DNA: TGTGCCAGTAGTATTTTCAGGGCAAGAGGGAGCAATCAGCCCCAGCATTTT
CDR3: CASSIFRARGSNQPQHF

J: TRBJ2-2
D: TRBD1
V: TRBV7-3
size: -
DNA: TGTGCCAGCAGCTTAAGGCCTCGGGACAGGGTATTGTGGTTTGGACTTACGAACACCGGGGAGCTGTTTTTT
CDR3: CASSLRPRDRVLWFGLTNTGELFF

J: TRBJ2-5
D: TRBD1
V: TRBV6-1
size: -
DNA: TGTGCCAGCAGAGGCTGGACAGGGAAAGAGACCCAGTACTTC
CDR3: CASRGWTGKETQYF

J: TRBJ1-4
D: -
V: TRBV6-5
size: once
DNA: TGTGCCAGCAGTTACTCGGGGGGTATGGGCGAAAAACTGTTTTTT
CDR3: CASSYSGGMGEKLFF

J: TRBJ2-3
D: TRBD2
V: TRBV7-3
size: -
DNA: TGTGCCAGCAGTTATAGCCCCGGGACTAGCGGCACAGATACGCAGTATTTT
CDR3: CASSYSPGTSGTDTQYF

J: TRBJ2-7
D: -
V: TRBV14
size: few
DNA: TGTGCCAGCAGCCAAACCGGGACACTCTCGTTTGAGCAGTACTTC
CDR3: CASSQTGTLSFEQYF

J: TRBJ1-1
D: TRBD1
V: TRBV6-4
size: few
DNA: TGTGCCAGCAGGGGACAGGGGGCCACTGAAGCTTTCTTT
CDR3: CASRGQGATEAFF

J: TRBJ1-2
D: -
V: TRBV5-4
size: -
DNA: TGTGCCAGCAGGAACAGGGCCGACTCTAACTATGGCTACACCTTC
CDR3: CASRNRADSNYGYTF

J: TRBJ2-7
D: -
V: TRBV2
size: many
DNA: TGTGCCAGCAGACTCACAGTAGCTACCGAGCAGTACTTC
CDR3: CASRLTVATEQYF

J: TRBJ2-2
D: TRBD2
V: TRBV5-1
size: -
DNA: TGCGCCAGCAGCTTGGGAATTCAACCTAGCGGCACCGGGGAGCTGTTTTTT
CDR3: CASSLGIQPSGTGELFF

J: TRBJ2-5
D: -
V: TRBV4-3
size: -
DNA: TGCGCCAGCAGCCAGGCAACGGGGCGAGAGACCCAGTACTTC
CDR3: CASSQATGRETQYF

J: TRBJ2-3
D: -
V: TRBV9
size: -
DNA: TGTGCCAGCAGCGTAGGTCAGGGACGGGATACGCAGTATTTT
CDR3: CASSVGQGRDTQYF

J: TRBJ2-7
D: TRBD2
V: TRBV15
size: -
DNA: TGTGCCACCAGCAGGGGGGGAGGGTACTACGAGCAGTACTTC
CDR3: CATSRGGGYYEQYF

J: TRBJ1-1
D: TRBD1
V: TRBV7-2
size: -
DNA: TGTGCCAGCAGCGCCCAAACCGGGACAGGGTCCGAAGCTTTCTTT
CDR3: CASSAQTGTGSEAFF

J: TRBJ2-1
D: -
V: TRBV5-1
size: -
DNA: TGCGCCAGCAGCTTTTTCGGGGTTAGCTCCTACAATGAGCAGTTCTTC
CDR3: CASSFFGVSSYNEQFF

J: TRBJ2-3
D: TRBD1
V: TRBV2
size: -
DNA: TGTGCCAGCAGTGGACAGGGTTCGACAGATACGCAGTATTTT
CDR3: CASSGQGSTDTQYF

J: TRBJ1-5
D: TRBD1
V: TRBV7-2
size: -
DNA: TGTGCCAGCAGCTTACAGGGGGCAGGGAGCAATCAGCCCCAGCATTTT
CDR3: CASSLQGAGSNQPQHF

J: TRBJ2-5
D: -
V: TRBV4-2
size: -
DNA: TGTGCCAGCAGCCATGGGGCCCAACAAGAGACCCAGTACTTC
CDR3: CASSHGAQQETQYF

J: TRBJ1-3
D: -
V: TRBV7-5
size: -
DNA: TGTGTCAGAAGCTTAGCCCGGCAGGGCAAAAACACCATATATTTT
CDR3: CVRSLARQGKNTIYF

J: TRBJ2-7
D: TRBD1
V: TRBV6-6
size: -
DNA: TGTGCCAGCAGTATCACGACAGGGGCGGGCTACGAGCAGTACTTC
CDR3: CASSITTGAGYEQYF

J: TRBJ1-1
D: TRBD1
V: TRBV5-4
size: -
DNA: TGTGCCAGCAGCATAACAGGGGGTAACACTGAAGCTTTCTTT
CDR3: CASSITGGNTEAFF

J: TRBJ2-5
D: TRBD1
V: TRBV9
size: -
DNA: TGTGCCAGCAGCGACCGGACAGGGACAGAGACCCAGTACTTC
CDR3: CASSDRTGTETQYF

J: TRBJ2-1
D: TRBD2
V: TRBV11-2
size: -
DNA: TGTGCCAGCAGCTTAGGGACTAGCGGGAGGGCCACAGATGAGCAGTTCTTC
CDR3: CASSLGTSGRATDEQFF

J: TRBJ2-7
D: -
V: TRBV5-5
size: -
DNA: TGTGCCAGCAGCGGCGCCGGGACACTTTCCTACGAGCAGTACTTC
CDR3: CASSGAGTLSYEQYF

J: TRBJ2-3
D: -
V: TRBV5-1
size: -
DNA: TGCGCCAGCAGCGCCAGTCTAGCGAGGGGAGATACGCAGTATTTT
CDR3: CASSASLARGDTQYF

J: TRBJ2-3
D: TRBD2
V: TRBV19
size: -
DNA: TGTGCCAGTAGTTTTCTAGCGGGAGGTATTACAGATACGCAGTATTTT
CDR3: CASSFLAGGITDTQYF

J: TRBJ2-7
D: TRBD1
V: TRBV15
size: -
DNA: TGTGCCACCAGCAGGGGGGGGACAGGGGCCCGTGAGCAGTACTTC
CDR3: CATSRGGTGAREQYF

J: TRBJ2-7
D: -
V: TRBV5-6
size: -
DNA: TGTGCCAGCAGCCCCAGAGGGGAGGCAACCTACGAGCAGTACTTC
CDR3: CASSPRGEATYEQYF

J: TRBJ2-7
D: -
V: TRBV5-1
size: -
DNA: TGCGCCAGCAGCTTGGACTATAACGAGCAGTACTTC
CDR3: CASSLDYNEQYF

J: TRBJ1-2
D: -
V: TRBV5-1
size: -
DNA: TGCGCCAGCAGCTTGGATCCACAGTCCACTACTAACTATGGCTACACCTTC
CDR3: CASSLDPQSTTNYGYTF

J: TRBJ1-1
D: -
V: TRBV7-6
size: -
DNA: TGTGCCAGCAGCTTAGGAGTCGGTCGGAACACTGAAGCTTTCTTT
CDR3: CASSLGVGRNTEAFF

J: TRBJ2-7
D: TRBD2
V: TRBV27
size: -
DNA: TGTGCCAGCAGTCCCCTAGCGGGGCCCTACGAGCAGTACTTC
CDR3: CASSPLAGPYEQYF

J: TRBJ1-1
D: -
V: TRBV4-2
size: -
DNA: TGTGCCAGCAGCCAAGTTGGGGAATATAACACTGAAGCTTTCTTT
CDR3: CASSQVGEYNTEAFF

J: TRBJ2-5
D: -
V: TRBV2
size: -
DNA: TGTGCCAGCGGACTCCAGGGGACCCAATGCCCAGAGACCCAGTACTTC
CDR3: CASGLQGTQCPETQYF

J: TRBJ2-2
D: TRBD2
V: TRBV5-1
size: -
DNA: TGCGCCAGCACGCGACTAGCGGACAATACCGGGGAGCTGTTTTTT
CDR3: CASTRLADNTGELFF

J: TRBJ1-2
D: TRBD1
V: TRBV29-1
size: -
DNA: TGCAGCGCCTCGGGACAGGGGGTTGCTAACTATGGCTACACCTTC
CDR3: CSASGQGVANYGYTF

J: TRBJ2-7
D: TRBD1
V: TRBV29-1
size: -
DNA: TGCAGCGTTGTACGGGACAGGGGGACCTACGAGCAGTACTTC
CDR3: CSVVRDRGTYEQYF

J: TRBJ1-4
D: -
V: TRBV29-1
size: few
DNA: TGCAGCGTTCGTAGGGACTTTAATGAAAAACTGTTTTTT
CDR3: CSVRRDFNEKLFF

J: TRBJ2-2
D: -
V: TRBV11-2
size: -
DNA: TGTGCCAGCAGCTTAGTTTTAGCCGGGGAGCTGTTTTTT
CDR3: CASSLVLAGELFF

J: TRBJ1-1
D: -
V: TRBV28
size: -
DNA: TGTGCCAGCAGTTCAACAGGTATGAACACTGAAGCTTTCTTT
CDR3: CASSSTGMNTEAFF

J: TRBJ2-3
D: -
V: TRBV30
size: -
DNA: TGTGCCTGGAATGTGGGGGGCGCAGATACGCAGTATTTT
CDR3: CAWNVGGADTQYF

J: TRBJ2-3
D: TRBD2
V: TRBV7-8
size: -
DNA: TGTGCCAGCAGCTTAAGGCTAGCGGGAGGAGATACGCAGTATTTT
CDR3: CASSLRLAGGDTQYF

J: TRBJ1-2
D: -
V: TRBV9
size: many
DNA: TGTGCCAGCAGCGTAGGGGCGGGGAACGATGGCTACACCTTC
CDR3: CASSVGAGNDGYTF